Shown below are 20 T cell receptor beta chains from a single sample sequenced in a study of blood T cell repertoires in COVID-19. The assay was immunoSEQ multiplex PCR, and TCRdb's table has in-frame clones only and misses some. The profile shows around 170,000 clones, around 67% of them singletons. Sample: peripheral blood. These TCRs come from a woman of 80 years or more with acute or convalescent COVID-19.

The genes are TRBV7-9 and TRBJ1-5; tentatively, D is TRBD1 (5 bases). The CDR3 spans 14 residues. The germline V gene encodes CDR1 SEHNR and CDR2 FQNEAQ (reference sequence). V lost 11 bases and J 8 bases, leaving 22 bases between the germline ends. CDR3 residues: CASAPGGEGKPQHF. The CDR3 coding sequence is TGTGCCTCCGCCCCCGGGGGGGAAGGGAAGCCCCAGCATTTT.

The CDR3 coding sequence is TGTGCCAGCACACGGGCGGGAGAGGGAGATACGCAGTATTTT. It yields the protein CASTRAGEGDTQYF. The chain carries TRBV6-5 and TRBJ2-3; 7 nucleotides line up with TRBD2. This CDR3 region has 14 residues. Trimming cost V 7 bases and J 5 bases; bases outside gene matches: 9. Germline V gene sequence: CDR1 MNHEY, CDR2 SVGAGI.

This clone was picked up one time. The V call is TRBV5-1, the J call TRBJ1-1, with D possibly matching TRBD1 (5 bases). Germline CDR1 SGHRS, CDR2 YFSETQ. The CDR3 loop spans 16 amino acids. With 5 bases removed from V and 3 bases from J, the gap between germline ends came to 20 bases. CDR3 loop: CASRKNRQSAYTEAFF. The DNA for the CDR3 is TGCGCCAGCAGAAAAAACCGACAGTCAGCGTACACTGAAGCTTTCTTT.

V usage is TRBV5-1 and J usage is TRBJ1-4, with 10 bases matching TRBD1. V lost 3 bases to trimming and J lost 5 bases; unmatched junction nucleotides: 10. Germline CDR1 SGHRS, CDR2 YFSETQ. This CDR3 has 17 amino acids. The CDR3 DNA reads as TGCGCCAGCAGCTCATCCCGGGACAGGGGCCCCAATGAAAAACTGTTTTTT. Residues: CASSSSRDRGPNEKLFF.

The chain is built from TRBV28 and TRBJ2-7; 12 nucleotides line up with TRBD2. Germline lookup yields CDR1 MDHEN and CDR2 SYDVKM. The CDR3 has 16 residues. V shed 5 bases and J 6 bases; nucleotides not matched to a gene: 11. CDR3 protein: CASSPRRLAGGFEQYF. The CDR3 region has the DNA TGTGCCAGCAGTCCACGGAGGCTAGCGGGAGGGTTCGAGCAGTACTTC.

This clone was seen more than once but under ten times. The J gene is TRBJ1-1, the V gene TRBV10-3; 9 nucleotides match TRBD1. The length of the CDR3 is 15 residues. V shed 3 bases and J 6 bases; nucleotides not matched to a gene: 8. Per the germline V gene, CDR1 is ENHRY and CDR2 is SYGVKD. CDR3 protein: CAISDWDRVGAEAFF. As DNA, the CDR3 is TGTGCCATCAGTGATTGGGACAGGGTTGGCGCTGAAGCTTTCTTT.

The gene calls are TRBV27 and TRBJ2-2; D is possibly TRBD2 (5 bases). Deletions cut 2 bases from V and 7 bases from J, with 14 bases between. Per germline, CDR1 MNHEY and CDR2 SMNVEV (reference sequence). The CDR3 totals 15 residues. CDR3 in DNA: TGTGCCAGCAGTTTAGTGGAGGTGGATCACGGGGAGCTGTTTTTT. Its translation is CASSLVEVDHGELFF.

V and J are TRBV24-1 and TRBJ2-3; 8 bases are shared with TRBD2. CDR1 is KGHDR, CDR2 SFDVKD, per germline. V trimming: 9 bases; J trimming: 8 bases; junction bases outside the gene matches: 12. The CDR3 is made up of 14 amino acids. The CDR3 sequence: CATSGTSSIGTQYF. For the CDR3, the DNA is TGTGCCACCTCGGGGACTAGTTCAATCGGTACGCAGTATTTT.

The chain joins TRBV10-3 to TRBJ2-1; TRBD2 matches 10 bases. This CDR3 is 16 amino acids long. V lost 4 bases, J lost 6 bases, and 9 bases stayed unmatched. Germline V CDR1 and CDR2: ENHRY, SYGVKD. As DNA, the CDR3 is TGTGCCATCAGTGTGTTGGGAACTAGCGGGATCAATGAGCAGTTCTTC. It yields the protein CAISVLGTSGINEQFF.

This clone has a handful of counts. The chain is built from TRBV6-5 and TRBJ1-1; D may be TRBD1 (5 bases). From germline, CDR1 is MNHEY and CDR2 SVGAGI. Trimming took 10 bases from V and 7 from J, leaving 19 bases between them. This CDR3 is 13 amino acids long. CDR3 bases: TGTGCCACCTACCAGGGTGTTCGTAATGAAGCTTTCTTT. This sequence encodes CATYQGVRNEAFF.

The chain joins TRBV6-5 to TRBJ1-1, with a tentative D call TRBD1 (6 bases). This CDR3 region has 13 residues. V was cut by 3 bases and J by 11 bases, with 16 bases left in between. CDR1 is MNHEY, CDR2 SVGAGI, per germline. The chain's CDR3 is CASSYTGRVEAFF. The CDR3 DNA reads as TGTGCCAGCAGTTATACAGGGAGAGTGGAGGCTTTCTTT.

V is TRBV7-2 and J is TRBJ2-1; 12 bases align to TRBD2. Germline assignment: CDR1 SGHTA and CDR2 FQGNSA. The CDR3 length is 16 residues. After removal of 5 bases from V and 1 base from J, the junction contained 3 bases not matched to a gene. The CDR3 spells CASSTLAGGSYNEQFF. In DNA, the CDR3 is TGTGCCAGCAGCACCCTAGCGGGAGGGTCCTACAATGAGCAGTTCTTC. The full variable domain, its missing parts supplied by reference TRBV7-2 and TRBJ2-1, is GAGVSQSPSNKVTEKGKDVELRCDPISGHTALYWYRQSLGQGLEFLIYFQGNSAPDKSGLPSDRFSAERTGGSVSTLTIQRTQQEDSAVYLCASSTLAGGSYNEQFFGPGTRLTVL.

V gene TRBV29-1 combines with J gene TRBJ1-6, with TRBD1 matching over 7 bases. From germline, CDR1 is SQVTM and CDR2 ANQGSEA. This CDR3 spans 15 amino acids. After removal of 5 bases from V and 0 bases from J, the junction contained 4 bases not matched to a gene. In nucleotides, the CDR3 is TGCAGCGTTCGCCGGGACAGCTCCTATAATTCACCCCTCCACTTT. Protein sequence: CSVRRDSSYNSPLHF.

The chain couples TRBV5-1 to TRBJ2-5, with a tentative D call TRBD1 (5 bases). This CDR3 contains 19 residues. CDR1 is SGHRS, CDR2 YFSETQ, per germline. V was trimmed by 0 bases and J by 5 bases, leaving 26 bases between them. The CDR3 loop is CASSLAVRAGLESGETQYF. The CDR3 coding sequence is TGCGCCAGCAGCTTGGCGGTTCGGGCAGGCCTCGAATCAGGGGAGACCCAGTACTTC.

This clone has a handful of counts. The V gene is TRBV28, the J gene TRBJ2-7; D might be TRBD1 (6 bases). V lost 8 bases and J lost 1, with 9 bases in between. The germline V gene has CDR1 MDHEN and CDR2 SYDVKM. This CDR3 contains 12 residues. The CDR3 DNA is TGTGCCAGCGTGGACAGATCCTACGAGCAGTACTTC. It yields the protein CASVDRSYEQYF.

CDR3 residues: CASSHQGSGANVLTF. Written as DNA, the CDR3 is TGCGCCAGCAGTCATCAGGGGTCTGGGGCCAACGTCCTGACTTTC. This chain connects TRBV5-1 to TRBJ2-6; D is possibly TRBD1 (6 bases). V gave up 5 bases and J gave up 1 base, with 10 bases separating them. CDR1 and CDR2 from the germline V gene are SGHRS and YFSETQ. The CDR3 sequence is 15 residues long.

The sample holds one count of this clone. V gene TRBV18 combines with J gene TRBJ2-7; 8 bases are shared with TRBD2. CDR1 is KGHSH, CDR2 LQKENI, per germline. CDR3 size: 17 residues. V lost 2 bases and J lost 0; bases outside the gene matches: 9. The CDR3, as DNA: TGTGCCAGCTCACCATTCGACAGCGGGAGAAGCTCCTACGAGCAGTACTTC. It encodes CASSPFDSGRSSYEQYF. The whole variable domain, remainder taken from reference TRBV18 and TRBJ2-7, is NAGVMQNPRHLVRRRGQEARLRCSPMKGHSHVYWYRQLPEEGLKFMVYLQKENIIDESGMPKERFSAEFPKEGPSILRIQQVVRGDSAAYFCASSPFDSGRSSYEQYFGPGTRLTVT.

This clone has more than one count but fewer than ten. This chain links TRBV7-3 with TRBJ2-2; D is ambiguous. Trimming stripped 7 bases from V and 0 bases from J, with 6 bases between. CDR1 and CDR2 from the germline V gene are SGHTA and FQGTGA. This CDR3 region has 13 residues. The CDR3 here is CASKATNTGELFF. CDR3 sequence (DNA): TGTGCCAGCAAAGCTACGAACACCGGGGAGCTGTTTTTT.

The V and J genes are TRBV9 and TRBJ1-2; D unresolved. The V end lost 0 bases, the J end lost 6 bases, and 9 bases lay between the germline ends. The CDR3 spans 13 residues. Germline loops: CDR1 SGDLS, CDR2 YYNGEE. The CDR3 is CASSVGGGDGYTF. The CDR3 DNA follows: TGTGCCAGCAGCGTAGGCGGCGGGGATGGCTACACCTTC.

This chain joins TRBV19 and TRBJ1-5, with 9 bases that match TRBD1. Germline CDR1 is LNHDA and CDR2 is SQIVND (reference sequence). Germline trimming cut 3 bases from V and 4 bases from J; bases unmatched to any gene: 7. The CDR3 is made up of 16 amino acids. CDR3 bases: TGTGCCAGTAGTATGTCGGGGACAGGGACTAATCAGCCCCAGCATTTT. Translating gives CASSMSGTGTNQPQHF.